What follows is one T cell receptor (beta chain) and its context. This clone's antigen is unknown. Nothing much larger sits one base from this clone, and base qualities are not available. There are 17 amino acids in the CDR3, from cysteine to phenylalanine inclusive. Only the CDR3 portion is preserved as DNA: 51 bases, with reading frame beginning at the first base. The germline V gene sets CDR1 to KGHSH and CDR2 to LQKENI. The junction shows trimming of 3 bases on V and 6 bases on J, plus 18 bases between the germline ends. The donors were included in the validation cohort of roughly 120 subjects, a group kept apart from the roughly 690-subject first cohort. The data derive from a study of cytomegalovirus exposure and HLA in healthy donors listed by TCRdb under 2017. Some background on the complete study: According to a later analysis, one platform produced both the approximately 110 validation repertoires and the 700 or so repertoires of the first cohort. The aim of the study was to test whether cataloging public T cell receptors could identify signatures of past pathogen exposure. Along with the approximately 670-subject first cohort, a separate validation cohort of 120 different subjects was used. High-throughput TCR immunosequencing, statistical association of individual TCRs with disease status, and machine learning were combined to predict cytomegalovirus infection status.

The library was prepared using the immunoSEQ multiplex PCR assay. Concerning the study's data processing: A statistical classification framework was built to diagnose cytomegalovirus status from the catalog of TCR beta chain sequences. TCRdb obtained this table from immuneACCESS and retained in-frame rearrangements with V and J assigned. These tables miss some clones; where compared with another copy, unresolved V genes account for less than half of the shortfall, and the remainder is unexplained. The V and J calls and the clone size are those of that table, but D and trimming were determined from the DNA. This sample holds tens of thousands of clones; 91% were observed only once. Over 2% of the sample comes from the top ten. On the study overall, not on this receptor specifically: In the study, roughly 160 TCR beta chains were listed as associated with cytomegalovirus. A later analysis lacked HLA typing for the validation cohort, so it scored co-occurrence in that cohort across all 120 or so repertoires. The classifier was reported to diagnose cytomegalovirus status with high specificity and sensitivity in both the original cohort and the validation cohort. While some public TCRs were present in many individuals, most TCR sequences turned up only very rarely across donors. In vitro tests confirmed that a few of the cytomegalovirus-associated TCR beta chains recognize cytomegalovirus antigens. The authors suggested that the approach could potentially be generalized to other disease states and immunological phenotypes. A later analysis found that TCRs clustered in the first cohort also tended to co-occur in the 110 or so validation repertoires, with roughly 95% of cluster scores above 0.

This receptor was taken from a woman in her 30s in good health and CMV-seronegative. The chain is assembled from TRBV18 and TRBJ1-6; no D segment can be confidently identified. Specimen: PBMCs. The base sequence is TGTGCCAGCTCACCTGCTGCAATAGGAGGTTTTAATTCACCCCTCCACTTT. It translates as CASSPAAIGGFNSPLHF.